This T cell receptor (beta chain) was recorded in a study of blood T cell repertoires in COVID-19. The wider study: T cells, B-cell-depleted T cells, or PBMCs supplied cDNA or gDNA.

The Seattle patients, enrolled during active infection, were followed longitudinally. Per the original methods: The authors estimated nucleated cell counts from reference gene primer amplification. Clones were sequenced by immunoSEQ multiplex PCR, and TCRdb holds only the in-frame ones, with some missing. The V and J calls and clone size come from that table; D and trimming were worked out from the DNA. This sample has 85,000 to 120,000 clones, with about 82% found just once. This clone occurred once. The clonotype originates from a man aged 80 or over with COVID-19, enrolled during active disease. Sequencing input: peripheral blood.

CDR3 loop: CASSPTGNEQFF. In nucleotides, the CDR3 is TGTGCCAGCAGCCCTACCGGTAATGAGCAGTTCTTC. The rearrangement joins TRBV7-2 to TRBJ2-1; D gene unclear. Germline loops: CDR1 SGHTA, CDR2 FQGNSA. Deletions cut 5 bases from V and 7 bases from J, with 9 bases between. This CDR3 has 12 amino acids.